These 18 T cell receptor beta chains were sequenced from one sample in a study of CD8+CD57+ T cells in acquired aplastic anemia. Profiling of TCR beta VDJ combinations and CDR3 sequences used genomic DNA as template. TCRdb processed the reads anew with MiXCR; each CDR3 protein has one entry. The sample lists roughly 180,000 distinct CDR3 sequences; approximately 46% were seen once. Material for sequencing was sorted CD4+, CD8+, or CD8+CD57+ T cells (not recorded which) from PBMCs. The source of these receptors is a human donor in good health.

This clonotype appeared a few times. The genes are TRBV6-1 and TRBJ2-1; D possibly corresponds to TRBD1 (5 bases). The CDR3 is 15 residues long. The V end was cut by 8 bases, the J end by 0 bases, with 14 bases between. Germline assignment: CDR1 MNHNS and CDR2 SASEGT. For the CDR3, the DNA is TGTGCCAGCCGACAGCTGTCGGGCTCCTACAATGAGCAGTTCTTC. Translated, it gives CASRQLSGSYNEQFF.

This clonotype was recorded many times. The V and J genes are TRBV20-1 and TRBJ1-2; D ambiguous. The CDR3 consists of 10 residues. CDR1 DFQATT and CDR2 SNEGSKA come from the germline V gene (reference sequence). V shed 2 bases and J shed 8 bases, with 6 bases lying between them. CDR3 coding DNA: TGCAGTGCTAGAAATGGAGGCTACACCTTC. As protein: CSARNGGYTF.

The chain links TRBV2 to TRBJ1-2; D is undetermined. The CDR3 totals 12 residues. Germline CDR1 reads SNHLY; CDR2 reads FYNNEI. V was cut by 3 bases and J by 6 bases, with 8 bases left in between. In DNA, the CDR3 is TGTGCCAGCAGTGAGCACGGTCATGGCTACACCTTC. As protein: CASSEHGHGYTF.

Comment on this clonotype: One junction end does not reproduce the germline sequence, and a read error may be involved. The chain has TRBV7-3 and TRBJ2-5; possibly TRBD1 for D (6 bases). Germline CDR1 reads SGHTA; CDR2 reads FQGTGA. This CDR3 spans 15 amino acids. CDR3 region: CASSFVRGGQETQYF. The CDR3 nucleotides read TGCGCCAGCAGCTTTGTCAGGGGCGGGCAAGAGACCCAGTACTTC.

This clonotype was seen a handful of times. This chain joins TRBV24-1 and TRBJ2-3; D might be TRBD2 (6 bases). Germline V CDR1 and CDR2: KGHDR, SFDVKD. This CDR3 has 17 amino acids. V was shortened by 4 bases and J by 0 bases, with 16 bases between the two germline ends. The DNA of the CDR3 is TGTGCCACCAGTGACTCCGGGACGGCGGGAAGCACAGATACGCAGTATTTT. It encodes CATSDSGTAGSTDTQYF.

The V and J genes are TRBV24-1 and TRBJ1-2, with no clear D. This CDR3 region has 12 residues. Germline lookup yields CDR1 KGHDR and CDR2 SFDVKD. Trimming took off 3 bases at V and 8 bases at J, with 9 bases between the two ends. CDR3 in amino acids: CATSDNRWGYTF. The CDR3 DNA is TGTGCCACCAGTGATAACAGATGGGGCTACACCTTC.

This chain connects TRBV7-2 to TRBJ2-7, with D tentatively TRBD1 (6 bases). The germline V gene encodes CDR1 SGHTA and CDR2 FQGNSA. With 6 bases removed from V and 6 bases from J, the gap between germline ends came to 21 bases. CDR3 length equals 15 residues. CDR3 DNA: TGTGCCAGCAGTGCTAGATCTGGAACAGGGCGCGAGCAGTACTTC. Protein: CASSARSGTGREQYF.

This clonotype was seen many times. The chain links TRBV11-1 to TRBJ2-1; 8 nucleotides align to TRBD2. V shed 0 bases, J shed 7 bases, and the junction held 5 bases outside the gene matches. The CDR3 sequence is 15 residues long. The V gene's germline CDR1 is SGHAT and CDR2 FQDESV (reference sequence). The DNA of the CDR3 is TGTGCCAGCAGCTTAGCGGTGGGCGGGGGGAATGAGCAGTTCTTC. The encoded protein is CASSLAVGGGNEQFF.

This sequence joins TRBV9 and TRBJ2-1; D is ambiguous. Germline V gene sequence: CDR1 SGDLS, CDR2 YYNGEE. The CDR3 consists of 14 residues. V lost 3 bases and J lost 8, with 15 bases in between. The CDR3 coding sequence is TGTGCCAGCAGCGCCCCACTGGCGGAGCATGAGCAGTTCTTC. Protein: CASSAPLAEHEQFF.

V usage is TRBV7-3 and J usage is TRBJ2-7; TRBD1 matches at 10 bases. Germline assignment: CDR1 SGHTA and CDR2 FQGTGA. V was clipped by 5 bases and J by 2 bases; unmatched bases: 12. This CDR3 spans 17 amino acids. CDR3 nucleotides: TGTGCCAGCAGCCCCAGCAGGGACAGGGGCCTTGCCTACGAGCAGTACTTC. It is translated as CASSPSRDRGLAYEQYF.

A remark on this clonotype: The junction does not match germline at one end; this may be a read error. The rearrangement joins TRBV7-3 to TRBJ2-7; D unclear. Germline CDR1 SGHTA, CDR2 FQGTGA. This CDR3 has 13 amino acids. The CDR3 region has the DNA TGCGCCAGCAGCCAAGGATCTTCCTACGAGCAGTACTTC. Its translation: CASSQGSSYEQYF. The entire variable domain, with the rest obtained from reference TRBV7-3 and TRBJ2-7, is as follows: GAGVSQTPSNKVTEKGKYVELRCDPISGHTALYWYRQSLGQGPEFLIYFQGTGAADDSGLPNDRFFAVRPEGSVSTLKIQRTERGDSAVYLCASSQGSSYEQYFGPGTRLTVT.

As for this clonotype: One junction end does not reproduce the germline sequence, and a read error may be involved. This chain connects TRBV4-1 to TRBJ2-2, with D perhaps matching TRBD1 or TRBD2 (5 bases each). CDR1 MGHRA and CDR2 YSYEKL come from the germline V gene. The length of the CDR3 is 15 residues. CDR3 in amino acids: CASSFGTLNTGELLF. The CDR3 DNA is TGCGCCAGCAGCTTCGGGACCTTGAACACCGGGGAGCTGCTTTTT.

The chain is built from TRBV5-6 and TRBJ2-7, with a tentative D call TRBD2 (5 bases). Germline V gene sequence: CDR1 SGHDT, CDR2 YYEEEE. Trimming took 5 bases from V and 2 from J, leaving 11 bases between them. CDR3 length: 13 amino acids. The CDR3 loop reads CASSSRETYEQYF. DNA of the CDR3: TGTGCCAGCAGTTCGAGGGAAACCTACGAGCAGTACTTC.

This clonotype came up many times. J is TRBJ1-5 and V is TRBV5-1; a weak D match, TRBD1 (5 bases). V shed 4 bases and J shed 7 bases, with 12 bases lying between them. Germline V gene sequence: CDR1 SGHRS, CDR2 YFSETQ. The CDR3 runs 13 residues. The CDR3 is CASSLTRGQPQHF. CDR3 DNA sequence: TGCGCCAGCAGCCTTACGCGGGGGCAGCCCCAGCATTTT. Full variable domain (outside the CDR3, taken from reference TRBV5-1 and TRBJ1-5): KAGVTQTPRYLIKTRGQQVTLSCSPISGHRSVSWYQQTPGQGLQFLFEYFSETQRNKGNFPGRFSGRQFSNSRSEMNVSTLELGDSALYLCASSLTRGQPQHFGDGTRLSIL.

As to this clonotype: A junction end diverges from the germline sequence, so it may reflect a read error. The rearrangement joins TRBV24-1 to TRBJ2-1; 10 bases map to TRBD1. There are 15 residues in the CDR3. Looked up from germline, CDR1 is KGHDR and CDR2 is SFDVKD. This CDR3 is CAASGTGTGEDERFF. CDR3 nucleotides: TGTGCCGCCAGTGGCACCGGGACAGGGGAGGATGAGCGGTTCTTC.

This clonotype was picked up many times. The chain has TRBV7-6 and TRBJ2-2, with 8 positions matching TRBD2. The CDR3 extends over 17 amino acids. V dropped 1 base and J dropped 5; count of bases not matched to a gene: 9. Germline values: CDR1 SGHVS, CDR2 FNYEAQ. The CDR3: CASSLVTSGSTTGELFF. DNA for the CDR3: TGTGCCAGCAGCTTAGTGACGAGCGGGAGTACTACCGGGGAGCTGTTTTTT.

This clonotype came up many times. The chain employs TRBV14 and TRBJ2-2, with D possibly matching TRBD1 (5 bases). Germline V gene data show CDR1 as SGHDN and CDR2 as FVKESK. This CDR3 comprises 16 residues. V shed 3 bases and J shed 2 bases, with 13 bases lying between them. CDR3 loop: CASSHSRQGNTGELFF. The CDR3 coding sequence is TGTGCCAGCAGCCACAGCCGGCAGGGAAACACCGGGGAGCTGTTTTTT. The full variable domain, its missing parts supplied by reference TRBV14 and TRBJ2-2, is EAGVTQFPSHSVIEKGQTVTLRCDPISGHDNLYWYRRVMGKEIKFLLHFVKESKQDESGMPNNRFLAERTGGTYSTLKVQPAELEDSGVYFCASSHSRQGNTGELFFGEGSRLTVL.

This clonotype has a count of ten or more. The chain uses TRBV28 and TRBJ2-7; D is unclear. Trimming took off 8 bases at V and 0 bases at J, with 8 bases between the two ends. The CDR3 is 12 residues long. The germline gives CDR1 MDHEN, CDR2 SYDVKM. The CDR3 reads CASESNSYEQYF. CDR3 nucleotides: TGTGCCAGCGAATCCAACTCCTACGAGCAGTACTTC.